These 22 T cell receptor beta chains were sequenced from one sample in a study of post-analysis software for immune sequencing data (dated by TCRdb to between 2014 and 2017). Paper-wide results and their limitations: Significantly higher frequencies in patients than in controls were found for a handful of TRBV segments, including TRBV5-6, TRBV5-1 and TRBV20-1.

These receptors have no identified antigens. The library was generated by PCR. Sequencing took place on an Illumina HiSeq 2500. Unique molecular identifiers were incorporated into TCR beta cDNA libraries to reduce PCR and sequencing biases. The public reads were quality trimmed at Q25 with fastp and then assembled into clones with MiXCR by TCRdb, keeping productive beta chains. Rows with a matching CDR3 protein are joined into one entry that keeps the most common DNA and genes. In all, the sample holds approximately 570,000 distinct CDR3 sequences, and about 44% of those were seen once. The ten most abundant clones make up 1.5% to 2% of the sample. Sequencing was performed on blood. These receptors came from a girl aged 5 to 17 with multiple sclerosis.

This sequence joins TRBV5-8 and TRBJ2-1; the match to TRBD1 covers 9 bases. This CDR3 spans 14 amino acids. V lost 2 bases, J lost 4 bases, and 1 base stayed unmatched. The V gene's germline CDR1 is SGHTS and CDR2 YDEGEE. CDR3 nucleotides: TGTGCCAGCAGCTTCGGGACAGGGTACAATGAGCAGTTCTTC. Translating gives CASSFGTGYNEQFF.

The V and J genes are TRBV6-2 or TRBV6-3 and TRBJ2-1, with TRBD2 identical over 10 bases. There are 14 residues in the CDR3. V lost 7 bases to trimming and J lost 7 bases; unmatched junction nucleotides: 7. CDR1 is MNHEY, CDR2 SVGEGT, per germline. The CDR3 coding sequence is TGTGCCAGCACCGGACCAGCGGGAGGGAATGAGCAGTTCTTC. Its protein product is CASTGPAGGNEQFF.

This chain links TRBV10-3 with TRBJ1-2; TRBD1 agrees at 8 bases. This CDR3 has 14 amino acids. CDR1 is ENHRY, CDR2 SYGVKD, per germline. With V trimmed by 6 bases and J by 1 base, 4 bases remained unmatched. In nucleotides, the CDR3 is TGTGCCATCAGCACGACAGGGGATAACTATGGCTACACCTTC. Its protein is CAISTTGDNYGYTF.

The CDR3 region is CASSLAGTREQFF. The CDR3 DNA follows: TGCGCCAGCAGCTTGGCCGGGACCCGCGAGCAGTTCTTC. V usage is TRBV5-1 and J usage is TRBJ2-1; the D call may be TRBD1 or TRBD2 (5 bases each). V shed 0 bases and J shed 10 bases, with 11 bases lying between them. The CDR3 has 13 residues. From germline, CDR1 is SGHRS and CDR2 YFSETQ.

CDR3 amino acids: CSVEGRLSWGTQYF. CDR3 DNA: TGCAGCGTTGAAGGCAGGCTCTCCTGGGGTACGCAGTATTTT. The chain recombines TRBV29-1 with TRBJ2-3; no firm D call. The CDR3 has 14 amino acids. The germline CDR1 and CDR2 sequences are SQVTM and ANQGSEA. Trimming took 1 base from V and 8 from J, leaving 16 bases between them.

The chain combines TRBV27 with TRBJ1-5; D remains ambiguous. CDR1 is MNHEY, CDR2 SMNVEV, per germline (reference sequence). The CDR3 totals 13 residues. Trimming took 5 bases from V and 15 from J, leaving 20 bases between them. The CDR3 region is CASSLSLIGIRHF. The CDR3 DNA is TGTGCCAGCAGTCTGTCCCTAATCGGGATTCGGCATTTT.

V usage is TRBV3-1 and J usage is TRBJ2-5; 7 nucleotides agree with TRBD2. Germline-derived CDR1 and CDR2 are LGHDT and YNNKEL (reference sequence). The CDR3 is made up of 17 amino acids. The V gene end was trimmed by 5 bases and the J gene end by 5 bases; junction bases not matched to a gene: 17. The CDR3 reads CASSFGGRGPMRETQYF. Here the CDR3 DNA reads TGTGCCAGCAGCTTCGGCGGGAGAGGGCCGATGAGGGAGACCCAGTACTTC.

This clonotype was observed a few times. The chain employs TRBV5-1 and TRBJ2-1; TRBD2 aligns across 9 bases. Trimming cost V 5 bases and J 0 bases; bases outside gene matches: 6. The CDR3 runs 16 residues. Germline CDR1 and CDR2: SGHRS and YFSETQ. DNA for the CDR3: TGCGCCAGCAGTCCCGGGACTAGCCACTCCTACAATGAGCAGTTCTTC. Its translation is CASSPGTSHSYNEQFF.

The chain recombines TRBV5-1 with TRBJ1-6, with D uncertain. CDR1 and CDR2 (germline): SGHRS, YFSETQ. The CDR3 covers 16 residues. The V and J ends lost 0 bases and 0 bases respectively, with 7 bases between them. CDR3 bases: TGCGCCAGCAGCTTGGATGGGAGCTCCTATAATTCACCCCTCCACTTT. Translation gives CASSLDGSSYNSPLHF. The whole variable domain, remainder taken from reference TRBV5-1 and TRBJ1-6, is KAGVTQTPRYLIKTRGQQVTLSCSPISGHRSVSWYQQTPGQGLQFLFEYFSETQRNKGNFPGRFSGRQFSNSRSEMNVSTLELGDSALYLCASSLDGSSYNSPLHFGNGTRLTVT.

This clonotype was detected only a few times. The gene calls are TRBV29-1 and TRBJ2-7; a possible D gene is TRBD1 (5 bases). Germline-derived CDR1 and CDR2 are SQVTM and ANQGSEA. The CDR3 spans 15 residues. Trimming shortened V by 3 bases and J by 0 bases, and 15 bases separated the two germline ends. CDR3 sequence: CSVEERNRRSYEQYF. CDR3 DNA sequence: TGCAGCGTTGAGGAGAGGAACAGGCGCTCCTACGAGCAGTACTTC.

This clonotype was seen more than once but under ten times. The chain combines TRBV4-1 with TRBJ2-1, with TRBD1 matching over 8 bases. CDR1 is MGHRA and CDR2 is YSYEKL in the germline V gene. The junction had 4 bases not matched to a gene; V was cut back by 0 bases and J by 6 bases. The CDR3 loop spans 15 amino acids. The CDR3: CASSQEETGVNEQFF. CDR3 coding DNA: TGCGCCAGCAGCCAAGAGGAGACAGGGGTCAATGAGCAGTTCTTC.

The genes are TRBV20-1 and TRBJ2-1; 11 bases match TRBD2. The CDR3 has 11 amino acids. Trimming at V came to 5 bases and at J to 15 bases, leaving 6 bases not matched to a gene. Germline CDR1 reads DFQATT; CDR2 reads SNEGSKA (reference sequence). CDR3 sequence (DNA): TGCAGTGCTTTCACTAGCGGGAGAGGGTTCTTC. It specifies CSAFTSGRGFF.

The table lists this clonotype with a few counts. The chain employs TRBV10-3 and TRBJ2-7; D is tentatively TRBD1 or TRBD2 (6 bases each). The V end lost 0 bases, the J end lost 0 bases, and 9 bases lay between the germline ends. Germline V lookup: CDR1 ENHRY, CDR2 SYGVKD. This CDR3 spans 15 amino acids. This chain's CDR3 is CAISESGGSSYEQYF. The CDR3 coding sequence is TGTGCCATCAGTGAGTCCGGGGGCAGCTCCTACGAGCAGTACTTC.

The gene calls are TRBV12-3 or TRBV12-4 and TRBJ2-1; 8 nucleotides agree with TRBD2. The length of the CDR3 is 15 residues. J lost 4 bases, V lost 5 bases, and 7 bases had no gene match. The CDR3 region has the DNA TGTGCCAGCAGTCCCGAGCGGGGGATATACAATGAGCAGTTCTTC. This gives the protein CASSPERGIYNEQFF.

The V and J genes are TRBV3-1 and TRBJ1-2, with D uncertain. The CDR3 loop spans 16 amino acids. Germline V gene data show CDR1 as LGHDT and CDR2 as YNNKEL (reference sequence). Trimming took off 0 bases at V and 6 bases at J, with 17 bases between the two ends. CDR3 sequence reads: CASSQDRRRGWDGYTF. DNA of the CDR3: TGTGCCAGCAGCCAAGATCGTCGGCGAGGGTGGGATGGCTACACCTTC.

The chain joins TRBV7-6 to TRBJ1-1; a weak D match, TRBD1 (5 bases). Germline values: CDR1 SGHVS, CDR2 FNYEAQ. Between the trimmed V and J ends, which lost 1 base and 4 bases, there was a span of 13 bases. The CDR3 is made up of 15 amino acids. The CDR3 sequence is CASSLEGHGGTEAFF. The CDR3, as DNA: TGTGCCAGCAGCTTAGAAGGGCACGGGGGCACTGAAGCTTTCTTT.

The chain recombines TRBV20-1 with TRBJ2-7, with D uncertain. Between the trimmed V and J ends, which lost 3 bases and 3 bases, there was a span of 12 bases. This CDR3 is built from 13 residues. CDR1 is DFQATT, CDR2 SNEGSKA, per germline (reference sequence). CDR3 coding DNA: TGCAGTGCTAGCTTACCAGGCATCTACGAGCAGTACTTC. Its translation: CSASLPGIYEQYF.

The CDR3 sequence is CASSYGTPGRLNQPQHF. DNA for the CDR3: TGTGCCAGCAGCTACGGCACTCCGGGACGCCTCAATCAGCCCCAGCATTTT. This rearrangement joins TRBV6-6 to TRBJ1-5, with D perhaps matching TRBD1 (5 bases). Germline lookup yields CDR1 MNHNY and CDR2 SVGAGI (reference sequence). V lost 6 bases and J lost 3, with 21 bases in between. This CDR3 is built from 17 residues.

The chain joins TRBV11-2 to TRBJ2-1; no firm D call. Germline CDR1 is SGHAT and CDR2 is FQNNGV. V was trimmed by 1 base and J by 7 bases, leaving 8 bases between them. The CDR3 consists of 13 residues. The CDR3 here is CASSLGVANEQFF. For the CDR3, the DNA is TGTGCCAGCAGCTTAGGAGTGGCGAATGAGCAGTTCTTC.

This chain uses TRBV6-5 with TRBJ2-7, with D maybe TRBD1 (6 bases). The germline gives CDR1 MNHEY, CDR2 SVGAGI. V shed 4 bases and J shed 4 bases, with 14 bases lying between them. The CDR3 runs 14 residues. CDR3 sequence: CASSFLGTQYEQYF. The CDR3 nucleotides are TGTGCCAGCAGTTTCCTCGGGACACAGTACGAGCAGTACTTC.

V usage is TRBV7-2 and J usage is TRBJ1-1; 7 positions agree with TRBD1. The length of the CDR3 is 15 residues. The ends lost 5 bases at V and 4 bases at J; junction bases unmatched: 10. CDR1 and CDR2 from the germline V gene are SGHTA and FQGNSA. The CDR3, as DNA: TGTGCCAGCAGCCCCCTCGAGAAGGGGGCCACTGAAGCTTTCTTT. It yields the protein CASSPLEKGATEAFF.

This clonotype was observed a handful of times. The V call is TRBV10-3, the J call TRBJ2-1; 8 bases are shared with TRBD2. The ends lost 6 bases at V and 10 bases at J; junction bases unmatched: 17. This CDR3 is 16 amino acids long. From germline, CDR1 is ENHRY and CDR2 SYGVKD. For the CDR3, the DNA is TGTGCCATCAGCGAACCGGGTAGCGGGGTCGGTTCGGAGCAGTTCTTC. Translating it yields CAISEPGSGVGSEQFF.